This T cell receptor (beta chain) was sequenced in a study of cytotoxic CD8 clonotypes in ibrutinib-treated CLL. Assay used: immunoSEQ multiplex PCR; TCRdb lists only in-frame clones, some missing. The data hold fewer than 400,000 clones, with roughly 71% observed a single time. Germline CDR1 SQVTM, CDR2 ANQGSEA. The CDR3 extends over 15 amino acids. With 1 base clipped from V and 2 bases from J, the junction kept 8 bases outside the gene matches. Sequencing used PBMCs, obtained after 36 months of ibrutinib treatment. V and J are TRBV29-1 and TRBJ2-7, with 7 bases that match TRBD2. This TCR was recovered from a human donor with chronic lymphocytic leukemia. CDR3 DNA sequence: TGCAGCGTTGAAGGGGGAGGGACTGGACCCTACGAGCAGTACTTC. This codes for CSVEGGGTGPYEQYF.